The clone carrying this TCR beta chain was detected a few times. Its antigen is unidentified. CDR3 length equals 14 residues. The V and J ends lost 6 bases and 4 bases respectively, with 13 bases between them. TCRdb re-analysed the RT-PCR reads in MiXCR, keeping a single row per CDR3 protein. The sample holds 530,000 or so distinct CDR3 sequences, 10% to 15% seen once. The data originate from a study of response to subunit inactivated influenza vaccine. Study-level results: After each seasonal influenza vaccination, few new T cells are recruited, the authors suggested.

The specimen comprised PBMCs from blood, sampled on the day of vaccination. The genes are TRBV12-3 or TRBV12-4 and TRBJ1-5, with D possibly matching TRBD1 (5 bases). The clonotype originates from a man aged 45-60 years who received an inactivated influenza vaccine. DNA for the CDR3: TGTGCCAGCAGCGACGCCAGGGTAAATCAGCCCCAGCATTTT. Translating it yields CASSDARVNQPQHF.